What follows are 27 T cell receptor beta chains derived from one specimen sequenced in a study of T-cell memory formation after mild COVID-19. From the 5' RACE reads, TCRdb called clonotypes with MiXCR, one entry per CDR3 protein. The profile shows 250,000 to 350,000 distinct CDR3 sequences, roughly 16% of them singletons. The sample was PBMCs or a T cell subset sorted from them (not recorded which). The receptors were sampled from a young man who had mild COVID-19 (a few samples of this study predate the infection). Cell type and time point are not known.

The gene calls are TRBV6-2 or TRBV6-3 and TRBJ1-5; perhaps TRBD1 as D (5 bases). Trimming took 2 bases from V and 4 from J, leaving 24 bases between them. The CDR3 spans 19 residues. Germline V gives CDR1 MNHEY, CDR2 SVGEGT. CDR3 amino acids: CASSYPPGGGARWNQPQHF. DNA of the CDR3: TGTGCCAGCAGTTACCCACCCGGAGGAGGGGCTCGGTGGAATCAGCCCCAGCATTTT.

This clonotype was recorded at least ten times. The chain combines TRBV9 with TRBJ2-7; D gene ambiguous. Germline loops: CDR1 SGDLS, CDR2 YYNGEE. This CDR3 is built from 13 residues. Trimming removed 3 bases from V and 6 bases from J, with 13 bases in between. This CDR3 reads CASSGYVSGEQYF. The CDR3 region has the DNA TGTGCCAGCAGCGGGTACGTTAGTGGCGAGCAGTACTTC.

This clonotype was detected many times. The V call is TRBV9, the J call TRBJ2-1, with D tentatively TRBD2 (5 bases). This CDR3 region has 16 residues. The V end lost 0 bases, the J end lost 0 bases, and 10 bases lay between the germline ends. Germline V gives CDR1 SGDLS, CDR2 YYNGEE. CDR3 in amino acids: CASSVASLSSYNEQFF. DNA of the CDR3: TGTGCCAGCAGCGTAGCTAGCCTGAGCTCCTACAATGAGCAGTTCTTC.

CDR3 coding DNA: TGTGCCAGCAGCCTCGCCGGGGCGGCTAATCAGCCCCAGCATTTT. This sequence encodes CASSLAGAANQPQHF. V gene TRBV28 combines with J gene TRBJ1-5; D is possibly TRBD1 (5 bases). Germline-derived CDR1 and CDR2 are MDHEN and SYDVKM. This CDR3 is built from 15 residues. Deletions cut 6 bases from V and 4 bases from J, with 16 bases between.

The chain is built from TRBV12-3 or TRBV12-4 and TRBJ1-5; 8 nucleotides agree with TRBD1. The CDR3 consists of 13 residues. J lost 6 bases, V lost 9 bases, and 7 bases had no gene match. The CDR3 coding sequence is TGTGCCAGTGCAGGGGGCTGGTTTCAGCCCCAGCATTTT. This codes for CASAGGWFQPQHF.

Only a few counts were recorded for this clonotype. The chain uses TRBV5-4 and TRBJ1-2; unclear D gene. The V gene lost 3 bases and the J gene lost 2 bases, with 11 bases spanning the gap. The germline V gene has CDR1 SGHNT and CDR2 YYREEE (reference sequence). The CDR3 sequence is 14 residues long. The CDR3 DNA follows: TGTGCCAGCAGCTCAGAGTTCGGGAACTATGGCTACACCTTC. It yields the protein CASSSEFGNYGYTF. Supplemented by reference TRBV5-4 and TRBJ1-2, the full variable domain reads ETGVTQSPTHLIKTRGQQVTLRCSSQSGHNTVSWYQQALGQGPQFIFQYYREEENGRGNFPPRFSGLQFPNYSSELNVNALELDDSALYLCASSSEFGNYGYTFGSGTRLTVV.

This clonotype was picked up a small number of times. The chain couples TRBV12-3 or TRBV12-4 to TRBJ1-4, with 10 bases that match TRBD1. The CDR3 totals 13 residues. The V segment lost 6 bases and the J segment 7 bases; nucleotides outside the gene matches: 2. CDR3 loop: CASSRDRGEKLFF. The CDR3 DNA sequence: TGTGCCAGCAGCCGGGACAGGGGTGAAAAACTGTTTTTT.

The chain joins TRBV4-1 to TRBJ2-1; TRBD1 or TRBD2 may be the D gene (6 bases each). Germline V lookup: CDR1 MGHRA, CDR2 YSYEKL. The CDR3 has 14 amino acids. V was cut by 0 bases and J by 7 bases, with 10 bases left in between. In DNA form, the CDR3 reads TGCGCCAGCAGCCAAGAGTGGGGGGCAAATGAGCAGTTCTTC. Translated, it gives CASSQEWGANEQFF.

This clonotype was picked up a small number of times. The rearrangement links TRBV24-1 to TRBJ2-1; 10 nucleotides line up with TRBD1. This CDR3 has 19 residues. Germline CDR1 is KGHDR and CDR2 is SFDVKD. The ends lost 3 bases at V and 0 bases at J; junction bases unmatched: 10. The CDR3 DNA reads TGTGCCACCAGTGATGCAGGGACAGGGGCCCCCAGCTCCTACAATGAGCAGTTCTTC. Translation gives CATSDAGTGAPSSYNEQFF.

The chain couples TRBV30 to TRBJ1-6, with 7 nucleotides matching TRBD1. Losses at the gene ends were 3 bases for V and 7 bases for J; bases not matched to a gene: 3. This CDR3 spans 13 amino acids. The germline gives CDR1 GTSNPN, CDR2 SVGIG (reference sequence). Here the CDR3 reads CAWSLQGNSPLHF. The CDR3 DNA reads TGTGCCTGGAGCCTACAGGGGAATTCACCCCTCCACTTT. Combining the CDR3 with reference TRBV30 and TRBJ1-6 gives the whole variable domain SQTIHQWPATLVQPVGSPLSLECTVEGTSNPNLYWYRQAAGRGLQLLFYSVGIGQISSEVPQNLSASRPQDRQFILSSKKLLLSDSGFYLCAWSLQGNSPLHFGNGTRLTVT.

The rearrangement uses TRBV29-1 and TRBJ2-1; the D call may be TRBD1 or TRBD2 (5 bases each). The V gene lost 8 bases and the J gene lost 7 bases, with 18 bases spanning the gap. Germline V gene data show CDR1 as SQVTM and CDR2 as ANQGSEA. The CDR3 runs to 13 residues. DNA of the CDR3: TGCAGCACAGGAGCGGACTCCATTAATGAGCAGTTCTTC. This translates into CSTGADSINEQFF.

This clonotype has a handful of counts. This chain connects TRBV12-3 or TRBV12-4 to TRBJ2-3; 7 bases map to TRBD1. The CDR3 has 13 residues. V shed 6 bases and J 3 bases; nucleotides not matched to a gene: 3. The CDR3 DNA is TGTGCCAGCAGGTCGACAGGGACAGATACGCAGTATTTT. It encodes CASRSTGTDTQYF.

This sequence joins TRBV5-6 and TRBJ1-6, with TRBD1 as a possible D gene (5 bases). The ends were cut back, 3 bases at V and 8 bases at J, with 6 bases in the middle. Germline V gene data show CDR1 as SGHDT and CDR2 as YYEEEE. The CDR3 sequence is 12 residues long. The CDR3 protein is CASSWGDSPLHF. The CDR3 DNA reads TGTGCCAGCAGCTGGGGGGATTCACCCCTCCACTTT.

The J gene is TRBJ1-6, the V gene TRBV6-6; D uncertain. The CDR3 has 17 residues. Germline CDR1 reads MNHNY; CDR2 reads SVGAGI (reference sequence). V lost 2 bases and J 7 bases, leaving 18 bases between the germline ends. DNA for the CDR3: TGTGCCAGCAGTTACAAGGTCGCGGTTCTGGACAATTCACCCCTCCACTTT. It codes for CASSYKVAVLDNSPLHF.

This clonotype has at least ten counts. The chain carries TRBV5-1 and TRBJ2-3; D may be TRBD2 (7 bases). CDR1 and CDR2 (germline): SGHRS, YFSETQ. Trimming pared 4 bases from V and 6 bases from J, leaving 15 bases between. There are 14 residues in the CDR3. The CDR3 is CASSTRGAIDTQYF. DNA for the CDR3: TGCGCCAGCAGCACCCGGGGGGCCATTGATACGCAGTATTTT.

The chain uses TRBV7-2 and TRBJ2-3; 8 nucleotides line up with TRBD2. CDR3 length: 17 amino acids. The trim removed 1 base at V and 4 bases at J, leaving 10 bases unmatched. Looked up from germline, CDR1 is SGHTA and CDR2 is FQGNSA. This CDR3 is CASSLVSGGTGADTQYF. The CDR3 DNA reads TGTGCCAGCAGCTTAGTCTCGGGGGGGACCGGAGCAGATACGCAGTATTTT.

The CDR3 protein is CASSQAANINEKLFF. CDR3 DNA: TGCGCCAGCAGCCAAGCGGCAAATATTAATGAAAAACTGTTTTTT. The gene calls are TRBV4-3 and TRBJ1-4; D not certain. Germline V gene data show CDR1 as LGHNA and CDR2 as YSLEER. V was shortened by 1 base and J by 4 bases, with 10 bases between the two germline ends. The CDR3 runs to 15 residues.

This clonotype was recorded a few times. The genes are TRBV5-1 and TRBJ2-7; D could derive from TRBD1 or TRBD2 (5 bases each). The V gene's germline CDR1 is SGHRS and CDR2 YFSETQ. V lost 2 bases and J lost 6, with 12 bases in between. This CDR3 has 13 residues. CDR3 nucleotide sequence: TGCGCCAGCAGCTTAAGTTTCGGGGCCGAGCAGTACGTC. Translating gives CASSLSFGAEQYV.

The chain uses TRBV12-3 or TRBV12-4 and TRBJ1-5; the match to TRBD1 covers 8 bases. This CDR3 comprises 14 residues. Trimming at V came to 6 bases and at J to 2 bases, leaving 3 bases not matched to a gene. This CDR3 is CASSSGQGNQPQHF. The CDR3 nucleotides are TGTGCCAGCAGCTCGGGACAGGGCAATCAGCCCCAGCATTTT.

This clonotype was counted between two and nine times. The chain carries TRBV6-5 and TRBJ2-7, with a weak D call TRBD1 (5 bases). Deletions cut 2 bases from V and 6 bases from J, with 11 bases between. Germline CDR1 reads MNHEY; CDR2 reads SVGAGI. The CDR3 contains 13 residues. This chain's CDR3 is CASSYGAALEQYF. As DNA, the CDR3 is TGTGCCAGCAGTTACGGGGCAGCCCTCGAGCAGTACTTC.

This clonotype was observed many times. The chain links TRBV4-3 to TRBJ2-5; TRBD2 agrees at 12 bases. After removal of 2 bases from V and 5 bases from J, the junction contained 3 bases not matched to a gene. Germline-derived CDR1 and CDR2 are LGHNA and YSLEER. The length of the CDR3 is 15 residues. CDR3 nucleotide sequence: TGCGCCAGCAGCCAACTAGCGGGGGGGCTGGAGACCCAGTACTTC. It translates to CASSQLAGGLETQYF.

This clonotype came up a few times. V is TRBV27 and J is TRBJ2-7, with D possibly being TRBD1 or TRBD2 (5 bases each). With 8 bases removed from V and 2 bases from J, the gap between germline ends came to 10 bases. This CDR3 spans 12 amino acids. Germline CDR1 is MNHEY and CDR2 is SMNVEV (reference sequence). The CDR3 sequence is CASRDLTYEQYF. For the CDR3, the DNA is TGTGCCAGCCGGGACCTTACCTACGAGCAGTACTTC.

The sample holds a few counts of this clonotype. The chain is built from TRBV7-9 and TRBJ2-7, with D perhaps TRBD2 (6 bases). Trimming stripped 5 bases from V and 7 bases from J, with 18 bases between. CDR1 SEHNR and CDR2 FQNEAQ come from the germline V gene (reference sequence). The CDR3 is 14 residues long. CDR3 in DNA: TGTGCCAGCAGCCGCATGGGGGGATCTGGGGAGCAGTACGTC. It yields the protein CASSRMGGSGEQYV.

This clonotype was detected a few times. The chain carries TRBV7-9 and TRBJ2-5; no clear D gene. The CDR3 totals 16 residues. The germline V gene encodes CDR1 SEHNR and CDR2 FQNEAQ (reference sequence). V was cut by 3 bases and J by 0 bases, with 14 bases left in between. CDR3 DNA: TGTGCCAGCAGCTTTAACCGGATCACACACCAAGAGACCCAGTACTTC. Its protein is CASSFNRITHQETQYF.

This clonotype was seen only a few times. This chain uses TRBV4-2 with TRBJ2-1; D unclear. The CDR3 contains 15 residues. V was trimmed by 3 bases and J by 2 bases, leaving 11 bases between them. From germline, CDR1 is LGHNA and CDR2 YNFKEQ. The CDR3 sequence is CASSQLGLAYNEQFF. CDR3 DNA: TGTGCCAGCAGCCAGCTAGGGCTGGCCTACAATGAGCAGTTCTTC.

Comment on this clonotype: Sequence at one end of the junction differs from germline and may be a read error. This sequence joins TRBV7-7 and TRBJ1-1, with a weak D call TRBD1 (5 bases). This CDR3 comprises 12 residues. Germline CDR1 SSHAT, CDR2 FNYEAQ (reference sequence). CDR3 protein: CASSGGRLVAFF. The CDR3 DNA sequence: TGTGCTAGCAGCGGGGGTCGCCTGGTAGCTTTCTTT.

This clonotype was found many times. The chain uses TRBV7-2 and TRBJ2-3; the D call may be TRBD1 or TRBD2 (5 bases each). Germline V gene lookup returns CDR1 SGHTA and CDR2 FQGNSA. V lost 2 bases, J lost 2 bases, and 11 bases lay in between. The CDR3 has 15 amino acids. The CDR3 loop reads CASSLSVGDTDTQYF. The CDR3, as DNA: TGTGCCAGCAGCTTATCGGTGGGGGACACAGATACGCAGTATTTT. The complete variable domain, with remaining parts taken from reference TRBV7-2 and TRBJ2-3, reads GAGVSQSPSNKVTEKGKDVELRCDPISGHTALYWYRQSLGQGLEFLIYFQGNSAPDKSGLPSDRFSAERTGGSVSTLTIQRTQQEDSAVYLCASSLSVGDTDTQYFGPGTRLTVL.